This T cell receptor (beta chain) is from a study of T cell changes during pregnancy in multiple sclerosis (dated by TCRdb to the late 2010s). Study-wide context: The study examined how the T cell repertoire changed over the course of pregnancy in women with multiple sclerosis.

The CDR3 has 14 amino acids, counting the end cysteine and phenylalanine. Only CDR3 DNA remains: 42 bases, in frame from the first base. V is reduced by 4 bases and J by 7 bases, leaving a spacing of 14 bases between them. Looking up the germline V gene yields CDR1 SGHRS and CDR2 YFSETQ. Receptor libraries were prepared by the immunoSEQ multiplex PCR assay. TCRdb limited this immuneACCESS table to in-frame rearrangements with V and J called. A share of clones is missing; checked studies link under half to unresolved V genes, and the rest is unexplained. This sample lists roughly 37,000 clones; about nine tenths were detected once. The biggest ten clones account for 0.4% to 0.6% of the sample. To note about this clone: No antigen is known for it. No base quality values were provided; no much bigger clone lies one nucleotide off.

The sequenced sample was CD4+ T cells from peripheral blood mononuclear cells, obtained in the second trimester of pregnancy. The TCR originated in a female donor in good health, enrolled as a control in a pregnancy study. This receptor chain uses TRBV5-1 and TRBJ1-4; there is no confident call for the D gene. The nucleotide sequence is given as TGCGCCAGCAGCCCGGGGTTCCCGGGTGAAAAACTGTTTTTT. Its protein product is CASSPGFPGEKLFF.